This TCR beta chain was documented in a study of breast tumors, draining lymph nodes, adjacent tissues. V lost 3 bases and J lost 1; bases outside the gene matches: 10. Germline V gene data show CDR1 as DFQATT and CDR2 as SNEGSKA (reference sequence). The CDR3 is 18 amino acids. This clonotype has just a few counts. TCRdb passed the multiplex PCR reads through MiXCR, listing each CDR3 protein once. The sample records roughly 21,000 distinct CDR3 sequences, roughly 50% being singletons. The genes are TRBV20-1 and TRBJ2-7; 15 positions agree with TRBD2. The sequencing sample was made of breast tumor tissue. This TCR was sampled from a female donor with breast cancer. Some clones in this sample may be carry-over from other donors' samples. The chain's CDR3 is CSASRGLAGGVESYEQYF. The CDR3 DNA reads TGCAGTGCTAGCCGAGGACTAGCGGGAGGGGTGGAGTCCTACGAGCAGTACTTC.